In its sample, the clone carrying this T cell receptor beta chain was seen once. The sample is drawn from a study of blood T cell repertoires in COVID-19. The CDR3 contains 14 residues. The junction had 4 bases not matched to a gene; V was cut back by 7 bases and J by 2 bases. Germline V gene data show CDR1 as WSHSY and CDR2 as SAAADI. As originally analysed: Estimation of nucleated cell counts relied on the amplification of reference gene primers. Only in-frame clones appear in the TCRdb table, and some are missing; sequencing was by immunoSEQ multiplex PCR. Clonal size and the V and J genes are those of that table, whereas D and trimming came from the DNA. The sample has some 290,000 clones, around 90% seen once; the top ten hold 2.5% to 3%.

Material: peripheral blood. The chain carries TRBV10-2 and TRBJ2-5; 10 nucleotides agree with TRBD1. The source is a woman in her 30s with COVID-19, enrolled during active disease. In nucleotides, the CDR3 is TGCGCCAGCATCCCGGGACAGGGGCAAGAGACCCAGTACTTC. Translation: CASIPGQGQETQYF.